Included here is one TCR beta chain sequence, with context. The antigen remains unidentified. After expansion with viral peptide pools in the ViraFEST assay, antigen-specific CD4+ T cells were sequenced. At the end of roughly 9 days of culture, CD4+ T cells were isolated. No vaccinee had earlier SARS-CoV-2 infection, and nucleocapsid antibodies were negative. It was with approximately 10 IU/ml IL-2 and around 10 ug/ml peptides that roughly 2.2 million PBMC per well were cultured. The data derive from a study of vaccination effects on CD4 cells after COVID-19. Study observations and caveats: Late after vaccination, infection- and vaccine-induced clones showed marked clonal contraction.

V dropped 4 bases and J dropped 8; count of bases not matched to a gene: 11. The CDR3 is made up of 16 amino acids. Germline CDR1 reads LNHDA; CDR2 reads SQIVND (reference sequence). The protocol was immunoSEQ multiplex PCR, while the TCRdb copy is restricted to in-frame clones and leaves out a portion. The sample contains about 41,000 clones, under 70% of which appear only once. This clonotype originated in a human donor who received a COVID-19 vaccine. V and J are TRBV19 and TRBJ2-1, with 10 bases aligning to TRBD2. The sample was CD4+ T cells from PBMCs cultured with HCoV-OC43 spike peptides, taken before COVID-19 vaccination. This sample's subset: HCoV-OC43 spike overlapping peptide pool stimulation. The CDR3 DNA is TGTGCCAGTAGTAAGAGCGGGGGGGCATCTAGCGATGAGCAGTTCTTC. Its protein product is CASSKSGGASSDEQFF.